This TCR beta chain was found in a study of vaccination and CD4 T cells after COVID-19. Study conclusions and caveats: Within the convalescent patients, a median about 86% of the SARS-CoV-2-reactive clones were ones that appeared only post-vaccination.

Treatment described: roughly 10-day PBMC culture with coronavirus spike peptide pools or control peptides (ViraFEST assay). Of note for this clonotype: Its cognate antigen is unknown.

This CDR3 has 16 residues. The germline V and J ends were trimmed by 1 base and 7 bases, with 16 bases remaining between them. Per the germline V gene, CDR1 is MNHEY and CDR2 is SVGEGT. Cultured CD4+ T cell DNA was sequenced using the Oncomine TCR Beta short-read assay. TCRdb used MiXCR to reprocess the PCR reads, holding one entry per CDR3 protein. Among 18,000 or so distinct CDR3 sequences listed, around 52% were seen once. J is TRBJ2-2 and V is TRBV6-2 or TRBV6-3; D might be TRBD1 or TRBD2, each matching 5 bases. The specimen was CD4+ T cells from blood, cultured in vitro. This clonotype was sampled from a human donor who had recovered from COVID-19. In DNA, the CDR3 is TGTGCCAGCAGTTACTACACGCCGGGGACGCACGGGGAGCTGTTTTTT. Protein: CASSYYTPGTHGELFF.